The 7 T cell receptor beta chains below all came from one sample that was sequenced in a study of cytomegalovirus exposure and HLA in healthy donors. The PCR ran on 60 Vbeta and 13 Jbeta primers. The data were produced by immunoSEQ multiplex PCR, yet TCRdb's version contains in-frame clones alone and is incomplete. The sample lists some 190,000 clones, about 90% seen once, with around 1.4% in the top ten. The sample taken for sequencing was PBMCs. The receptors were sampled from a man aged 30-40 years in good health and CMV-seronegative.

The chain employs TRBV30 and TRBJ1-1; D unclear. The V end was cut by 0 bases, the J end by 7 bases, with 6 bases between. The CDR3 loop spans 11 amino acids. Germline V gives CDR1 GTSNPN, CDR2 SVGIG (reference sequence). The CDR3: CAWSVRDEAFF. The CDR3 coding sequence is TGTGCCTGGAGTGTACGGGATGAAGCTTTCTTT.

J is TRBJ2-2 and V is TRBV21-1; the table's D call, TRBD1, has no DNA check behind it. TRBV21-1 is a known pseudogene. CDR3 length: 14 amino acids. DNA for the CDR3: TGTGCCAGCAGCCTACGGACAGGGGCCGGGGAGCTGTTTTTT. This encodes CASSLRTGAGELFF.

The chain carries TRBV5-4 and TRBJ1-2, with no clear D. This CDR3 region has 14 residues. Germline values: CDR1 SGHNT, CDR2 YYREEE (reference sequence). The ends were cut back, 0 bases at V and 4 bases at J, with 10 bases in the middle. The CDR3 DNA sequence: TGTGCCAGCAGCTTGGTTGGAGGACGCTATGGCTACACCTTC. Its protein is CASSLVGGRYGYTF.

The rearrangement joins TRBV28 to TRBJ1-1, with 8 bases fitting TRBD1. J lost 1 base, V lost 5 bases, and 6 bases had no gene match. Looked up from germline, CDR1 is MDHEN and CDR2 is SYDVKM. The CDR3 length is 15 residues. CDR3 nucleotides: TGTGCCAGCAGTCCTACAGGACAGGGGAACACTGAAGCTTTCTTT. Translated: CASSPTGQGNTEAFF. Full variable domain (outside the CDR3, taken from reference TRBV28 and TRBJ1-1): DVKVTQSSRYLVKRTGEKVFLECVQDMDHENMFWYRQDPGLGLRLIYFSYDVKMKEKGDIPEGYSVSREKKERFSLILESASTNQTSMYLCASSPTGQGNTEAFFGQGTRLTVV.

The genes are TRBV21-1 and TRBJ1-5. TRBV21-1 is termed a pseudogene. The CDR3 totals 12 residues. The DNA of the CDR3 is TGTGCCGCGGAGGGGCGTAATCAGCCCCAGCATTTT. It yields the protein CAAEGRNQPQHF.

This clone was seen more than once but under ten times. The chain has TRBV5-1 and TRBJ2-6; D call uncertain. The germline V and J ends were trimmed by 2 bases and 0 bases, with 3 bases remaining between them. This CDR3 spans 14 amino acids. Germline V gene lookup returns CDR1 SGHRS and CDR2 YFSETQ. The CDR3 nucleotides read TGCGCCAGCAGCTTACTCTCTGGGGCCAACGTCCTGACTTTC. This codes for CASSLLSGANVLTF.

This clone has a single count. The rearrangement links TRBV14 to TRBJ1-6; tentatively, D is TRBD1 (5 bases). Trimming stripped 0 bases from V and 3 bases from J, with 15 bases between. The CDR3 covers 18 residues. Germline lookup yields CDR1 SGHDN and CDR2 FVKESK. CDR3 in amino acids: CASSQDVQGAGYNSPLHF. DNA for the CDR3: TGTGCCAGCAGCCAAGATGTTCAGGGTGCCGGCTATAATTCACCCCTCCACTTT.